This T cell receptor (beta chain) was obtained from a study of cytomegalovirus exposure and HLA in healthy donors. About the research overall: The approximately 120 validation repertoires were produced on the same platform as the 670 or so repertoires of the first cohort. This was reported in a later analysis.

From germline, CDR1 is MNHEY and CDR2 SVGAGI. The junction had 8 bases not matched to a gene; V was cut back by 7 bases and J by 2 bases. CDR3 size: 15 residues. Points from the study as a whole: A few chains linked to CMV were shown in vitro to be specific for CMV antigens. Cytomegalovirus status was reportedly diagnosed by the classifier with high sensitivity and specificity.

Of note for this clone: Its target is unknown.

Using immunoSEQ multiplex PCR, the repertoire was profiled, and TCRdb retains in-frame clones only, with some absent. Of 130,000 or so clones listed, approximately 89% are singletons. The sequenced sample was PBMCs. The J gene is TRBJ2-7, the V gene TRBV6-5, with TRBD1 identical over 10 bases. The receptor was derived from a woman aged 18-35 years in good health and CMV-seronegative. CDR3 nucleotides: TGTGCCAGCACCCCGAGACAGGGGGCTCCCTACGAGCAGTACTTC. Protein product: CASTPRQGAPYEQYF.